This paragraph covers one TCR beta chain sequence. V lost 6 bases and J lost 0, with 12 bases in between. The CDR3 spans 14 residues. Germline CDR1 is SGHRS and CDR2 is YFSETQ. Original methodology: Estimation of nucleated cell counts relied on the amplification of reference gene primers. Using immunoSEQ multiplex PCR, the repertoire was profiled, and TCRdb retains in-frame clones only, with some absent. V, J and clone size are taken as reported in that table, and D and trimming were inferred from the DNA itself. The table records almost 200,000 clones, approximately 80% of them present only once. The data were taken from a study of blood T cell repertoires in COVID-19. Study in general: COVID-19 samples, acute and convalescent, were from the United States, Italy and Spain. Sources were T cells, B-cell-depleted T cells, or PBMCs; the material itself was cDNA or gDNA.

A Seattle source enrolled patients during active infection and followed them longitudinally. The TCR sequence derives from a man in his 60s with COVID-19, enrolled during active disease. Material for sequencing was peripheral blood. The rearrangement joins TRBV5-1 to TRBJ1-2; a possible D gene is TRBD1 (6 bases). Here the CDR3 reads CASTGQLSNYGYTF. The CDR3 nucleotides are TGCGCCAGCACCGGACAGCTTTCTAACTATGGCTACACCTTC. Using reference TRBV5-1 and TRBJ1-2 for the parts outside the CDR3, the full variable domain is KAGVTQTPRYLIKTRGQQVTLSCSPISGHRSVSWYQQTPGQGLQFLFEYFSETQRNKGNFPGRFSGRQFSNSRSEMNVSTLELGDSALYLCASTGQLSNYGYTFGSGTRLTVV.